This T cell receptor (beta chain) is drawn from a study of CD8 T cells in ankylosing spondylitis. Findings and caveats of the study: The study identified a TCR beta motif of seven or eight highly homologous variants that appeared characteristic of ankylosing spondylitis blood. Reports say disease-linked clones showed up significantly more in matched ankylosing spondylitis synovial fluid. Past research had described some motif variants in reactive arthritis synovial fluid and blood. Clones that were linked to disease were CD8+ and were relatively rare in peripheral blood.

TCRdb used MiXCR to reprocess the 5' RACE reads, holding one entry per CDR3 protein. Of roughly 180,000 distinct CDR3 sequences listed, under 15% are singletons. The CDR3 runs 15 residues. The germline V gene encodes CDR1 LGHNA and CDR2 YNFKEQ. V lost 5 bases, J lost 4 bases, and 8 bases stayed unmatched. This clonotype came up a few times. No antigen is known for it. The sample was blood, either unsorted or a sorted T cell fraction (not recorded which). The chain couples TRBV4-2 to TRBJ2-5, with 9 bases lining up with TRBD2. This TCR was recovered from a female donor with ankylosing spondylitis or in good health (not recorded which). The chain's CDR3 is CASSLAGVQGETQYF. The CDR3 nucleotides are TGTGCCAGCAGCTTAGCGGGAGTTCAGGGAGAGACCCAGTACTTC.